This entry lists 20 T cell receptor beta chains sequenced from one sample in a study. TCRdb fed the RT-PCR reads into MiXCR, producing one record per CDR3 protein. The table has almost 700,000 distinct CDR3 sequences, 12% to 15% seen once; the top ten hold roughly 3.9%. The source material was memory CD4+ T cells from blood. The receptor set was obtained from a female donor in good health, serving as a healthy control.

DNA for the CDR3: TGTGCCAGCAGCCCCCGAGGGCAGGGGACACCTTATGGCTACACCTTC. Residues: CASSPRGQGTPYGYTF. The J gene is TRBJ1-2, the V gene TRBV7-3; TRBD1 is a possible D gene (6 bases). This CDR3 has 16 residues. The germline V and J ends were trimmed by 5 bases and 5 bases, with 21 bases remaining between them. Germline values: CDR1 SGHTA, CDR2 FQGTGA.

The V and J genes are TRBV6-6 and TRBJ1-1; 9 bases are shared with TRBD1. The trim removed 0 bases at V and 1 base at J, leaving 3 bases unmatched. Germline lookup yields CDR1 MNHNY and CDR2 SVGAGI (reference sequence). This CDR3 has 16 amino acids. The CDR3 DNA follows: TGTGCCAGCAGTTACTCCCCGGGACAGGGGAACACTGAAGCTTTCTTT. This gives the protein CASSYSPGQGNTEAFF.

This clonotype was counted many times. The chain combines TRBV4-2 with TRBJ2-1; D call uncertain. CDR1 LGHNA and CDR2 YNFKEQ come from the germline V gene. V was shortened by 1 base and J by 7 bases, with 11 bases between the two germline ends. The CDR3 has 14 residues. CDR3 DNA: TGTGCCAGCAGCCAAGTCCTCCTACGAAATGAGCAGTTCTTC. As protein: CASSQVLLRNEQFF.

The rearrangement joins TRBV6-5 to TRBJ1-3; D call uncertain. The CDR3 covers 15 residues. V was cut by 0 bases and J by 8 bases, with 14 bases left in between. The germline V gene has CDR1 MNHEY and CDR2 SVGAGI. CDR3 nucleotides: TGTGCCAGCAGTTACTCGATGTCACTGCCGCACACCATATATTTT. It codes for CASSYSMSLPHTIYF.

This clonotype was recorded at least ten times. This rearrangement joins TRBV5-1 to TRBJ2-2; D is unclear. The CDR3 spans 14 residues. CDR1 SGHRS and CDR2 YFSETQ come from the germline V gene. Trimming took off 0 bases at V and 3 bases at J, with 6 bases between the two ends. DNA of the CDR3: TGCGCCAGCAGCTTGGACCCGTACACCGGGGAGCTGTTTTTT. It encodes CASSLDPYTGELFF.

The chain uses TRBV5-4 and TRBJ1-4; the D gene is possibly TRBD1 (6 bases). Germline V gene lookup returns CDR1 SGHNT and CDR2 YYREEE (reference sequence). There are 16 residues in the CDR3. V was shortened by 4 bases and J by 7 bases, with 20 bases between the two germline ends. CDR3 in DNA: TGTGCCAGCAGCAAATTAACAGGGCAAGCGGGTGAAAAACTGTTTTTT. Translation: CASSKLTGQAGEKLFF.

This clonotype has ten or more counts. This chain connects TRBV20-1 to TRBJ1-6; no clear D. This CDR3 is built from 12 residues. With 2 bases removed from V and 10 bases from J, the gap between germline ends came to 9 bases. Germline lookup yields CDR1 DFQATT and CDR2 SNEGSKA (reference sequence). The CDR3 region is CSARRAGSPLHF. The CDR3, as DNA: TGCAGTGCTAGAAGGGCCGGATCACCCCTCCACTTT.

The sample holds a few counts of this clonotype. The CDR3 reads CASSQGASGNQETQYF. DNA of the CDR3: TGCGCCAGCAGCCAAGGGGCTAGCGGGAACCAAGAGACCCAGTACTTC. The chain links TRBV4-3 to TRBJ2-5; TRBD2 agrees at 9 bases. V dropped 1 base and J dropped 0; count of bases not matched to a gene: 3. Germline CDR1 and CDR2: LGHNA and YSLEER. The CDR3 has 16 residues.

The chain carries TRBV11-2 and TRBJ2-1; D unclear. The germline V gene encodes CDR1 SGHAT and CDR2 FQNNGV. V lost 6 bases and J 10 bases, leaving 10 bases between the germline ends. The CDR3 extends over 11 amino acids. The DNA of the CDR3 is TGTGCCAGCAGAGCTTCCCTAGAGCAGTTCTTC. Translated, it gives CASRASLEQFF.

In its sample, this clonotype was seen once. The chain employs TRBV9 and TRBJ2-3; D may be TRBD1 (5 bases). There are 17 residues in the CDR3. Germline CDR1 reads SGDLS; CDR2 reads YYNGEE. V was clipped by 4 bases and J by 0 bases, with 18 bases between them. The CDR3 spells CASSPPQQGPSTDTQYF. The DNA for the CDR3 is TGTGCCAGCAGCCCGCCCCAGCAGGGTCCTAGCACAGATACGCAGTATTTT.

This clonotype was detected ten times or more. J is TRBJ1-1 and V is TRBV20-1; D ambiguous. V was pared by 6 bases and J by 3 bases, with 11 bases between. The germline V gene encodes CDR1 DFQATT and CDR2 SNEGSKA (reference sequence). CDR3 length: 12 residues. The CDR3 DNA reads as TGCAGTGCAGGCGGGCTGGACACTGAAGCTTTCTTT. Its protein product is CSAGGLDTEAFF.

In this sample, this clonotype turned up many times. This sequence joins TRBV5-6 and TRBJ2-3; TRBD1 agrees at 8 bases. Germline CDR1 SGHDT, CDR2 YYEEEE. Germline trimming cut 5 bases from V and 4 bases from J; bases unmatched to any gene: 6. This CDR3 region has 14 residues. The CDR3 loop reads CASRPGQASDTQYF. In DNA form, the CDR3 reads TGTGCCAGCAGACCGGGACAGGCTTCAGATACGCAGTATTTT.

This clonotype occurred many times. CDR3 nucleotides: TGCAGTGCTAGTCCGGGCAACCCGAACACTGAAGCTTTCTTT. Amino acid sequence: CSASPGNPNTEAFF. The chain carries TRBV20-1 and TRBJ1-1; no definite D call. Trimming left V 3 bases short and J 1 base short, with 12 bases between. The CDR3 runs to 14 residues. CDR1 is DFQATT, CDR2 SNEGSKA, per germline (reference sequence).

The CDR3 DNA reads TGTGCCAGCACCCCCCAAACGGTCTCTGACACCGGGGAGCTGTTTTTT. Translated, it gives CASTPQTVSDTGELFF. This chain joins TRBV6-6 and TRBJ2-2; no clear D gene. Trimming left V 7 bases short and J 3 bases short, with 18 bases between. Looked up from germline, CDR1 is MNHNY and CDR2 is SVGAGI (reference sequence). The CDR3 spans 16 residues.

This clonotype has ten or more counts. The gene calls are TRBV5-1 and TRBJ2-5; D gene unclear. The CDR3 totals 13 residues. Looked up from germline, CDR1 is SGHRS and CDR2 is YFSETQ. The V end was cut by 2 bases, the J end by 5 bases, with 10 bases between. This CDR3 is CASSFDSDETQYF. DNA of the CDR3: TGCGCCAGCAGCTTTGACTCGGACGAGACCCAGTACTTC.

Only a few counts were recorded for this clonotype. The chain uses TRBV6-5 and TRBJ2-2; possibly TRBD1 for D (6 bases). The germline V gene has CDR1 MNHEY and CDR2 SVGAGI. CDR3 length: 13 amino acids. Trimming shortened V by 7 bases and J by 4 bases, and 10 bases separated the two germline ends. CDR3 DNA: TGTGCCAGCACTCAACAGGGCACCGGGGAGCTGTTTTTT. It is translated as CASTQQGTGELFF.

This clonotype has more than one count but fewer than ten. As DNA, the CDR3 is TGCGCCAGCAGCTTAACATCGGAAAAACTGTTTTTT. Its translation is CASSLTSEKLFF. The chain links TRBV5-1 to TRBJ1-4; D not resolved. V lost 2 bases to trimming and J lost 8 bases, with 7 bases between them. Looked up from germline, CDR1 is SGHRS and CDR2 is YFSETQ. This CDR3 has 12 residues.

In this sample, this clonotype turned up once. The J gene is TRBJ1-2, the V gene TRBV11-1; tentative D call: TRBD1 (5 bases). This CDR3 has 13 amino acids. The germline V gene encodes CDR1 SGHAT and CDR2 FQDESV (reference sequence). V lost 6 bases and J 5 bases, leaving 13 bases between the germline ends. CDR3 in amino acids: CASSHPQGYGYTF. For the CDR3, the DNA is TGTGCCAGCAGTCATCCCCAGGGATATGGCTACACCTTC.

In this sample, this clonotype turned up many times. CDR3 DNA: TGCAGTGCTAGAGATGGGTATGAGCAGTTCTTC. This codes for CSARDGYEQFF. The chain links TRBV20-1 to TRBJ2-1; D not certain. CDR1 and CDR2 from the germline V gene are DFQATT and SNEGSKA (reference sequence). The CDR3 length is 11 residues. The V end lost 0 bases, the J end lost 8 bases, and 5 bases lay between the germline ends.

This clonotype occurred many times. The rearrangement links TRBV15 to TRBJ1-2; 8 nucleotides line up with TRBD1. In germline, CDR1 is LNHNV, CDR2 YYDKDF (reference sequence). J was trimmed by 2 bases and V by 3 bases; bases with no gene match: 5. This CDR3 region has 15 residues. CDR3 sequence (DNA): TGTGCCACCAGCAGTAACAGGGACAGGAACTATGGCTACACCTTC. Translating it yields CATSSNRDRNYGYTF.